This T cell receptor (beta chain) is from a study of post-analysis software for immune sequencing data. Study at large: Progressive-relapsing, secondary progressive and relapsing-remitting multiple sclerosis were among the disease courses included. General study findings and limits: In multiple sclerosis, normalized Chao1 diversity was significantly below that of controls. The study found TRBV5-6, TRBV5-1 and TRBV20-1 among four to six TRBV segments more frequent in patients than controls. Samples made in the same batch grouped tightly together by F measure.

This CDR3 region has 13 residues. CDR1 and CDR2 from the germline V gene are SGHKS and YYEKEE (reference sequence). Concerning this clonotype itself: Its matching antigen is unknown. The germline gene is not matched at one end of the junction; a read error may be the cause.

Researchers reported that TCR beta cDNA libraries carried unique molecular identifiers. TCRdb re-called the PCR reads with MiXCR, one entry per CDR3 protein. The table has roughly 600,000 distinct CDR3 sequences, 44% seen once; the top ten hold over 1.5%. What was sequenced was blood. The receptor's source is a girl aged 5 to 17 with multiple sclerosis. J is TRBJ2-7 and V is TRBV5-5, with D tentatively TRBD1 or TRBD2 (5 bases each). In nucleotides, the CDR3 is TGTGTCAGCAGCTTAGCAGGGACGGACGAGCAGTACTTC. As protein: CVSSLAGTDEQYF.